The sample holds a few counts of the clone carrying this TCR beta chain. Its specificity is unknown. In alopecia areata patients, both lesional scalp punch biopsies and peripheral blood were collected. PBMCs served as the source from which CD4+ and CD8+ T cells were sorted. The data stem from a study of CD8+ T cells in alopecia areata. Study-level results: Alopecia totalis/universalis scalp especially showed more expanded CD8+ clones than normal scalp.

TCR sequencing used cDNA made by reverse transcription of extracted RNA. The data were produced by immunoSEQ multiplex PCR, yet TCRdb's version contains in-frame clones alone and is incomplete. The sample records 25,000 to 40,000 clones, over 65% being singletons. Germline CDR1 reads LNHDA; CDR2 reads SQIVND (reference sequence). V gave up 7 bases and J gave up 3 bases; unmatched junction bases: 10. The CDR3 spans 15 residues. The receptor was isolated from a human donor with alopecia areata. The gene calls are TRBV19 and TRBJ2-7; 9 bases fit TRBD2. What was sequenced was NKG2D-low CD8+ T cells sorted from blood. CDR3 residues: CASTIGSGSIYEQYF. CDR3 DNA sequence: TGTGCCAGTACCATAGGTAGCGGGAGTATCTACGAGCAGTACTTC.